This note documents a single T cell receptor (beta chain) sequence. Its target is unknown. This record comes from a study of PD-1 blockade in classical Hodgkin lymphoma. Study findings and constraints: Undefined causes, possibly disease activity or prior therapy, underlie the repertoire differences.

The data were produced by immunoSEQ multiplex PCR, yet TCRdb's version contains in-frame clones alone and is incomplete. The sample gives roughly 60,000 clones, roughly nine tenths of which show up once; 9.7% is in the top ten. Every patient was affected by relapse after autologous stem cell transplantation, while exposure to brentuximab vedotin was not uniform. Each best response was a complete response, a partial response or progressive disease. Losses at the gene ends were 6 bases for V and 1 base for J; bases not matched to a gene: 6. Germline CDR1 reads SQVTM; CDR2 reads ANQGSEA. The length of the CDR3 is 13 residues.

The chain links TRBV29-1 to TRBJ2-7; 7 nucleotides line up with TRBD2. The sequenced sample was peripheral blood mononuclear cells (PBMCs), obtained at baseline. The receptor was isolated from a human donor with classical Hodgkin lymphoma. In nucleotides, the CDR3 is TGCAGCGTCAGCGGGAATGGGTCCTACGAGCAGTACTTC. Its protein is CSVSGNGSYEQYF.